The following is a TCR beta chain sequence with its context. Its antigen remains unidentified. Random hexamers were used to reverse transcribe an amount of about 0.5 to 1 ug RNA. Via MiXCR, TCRdb re-called the immunoSEQ multiplex PCR reads, giving one row per CDR3 protein. The data show roughly 250,000 distinct CDR3 sequences, with about 95% seen just once and 0.1% held by the top ten. The sample belongs to a study of CD8 T cells in Susac syndrome. Background on the study: The Susac syndrome patients that were sequenced included about 6 with active disease and under ten in remission.

The authors carried out high-throughput sequencing of TCR beta. They applied it to CD8+ and CD4+ T cells obtained from blood. Patients with Susac syndrome met the recently defined diagnostic criteria for definite or probable disease. Study-wide results and limits: The CD4+ T cell repertoire of patients with Susac syndrome showed no detectable clonal expansion.

The CDR3 has 14 residues. CDR1 and CDR2 (germline): MDHEN, SYDVKM. V was clipped by 4 bases and J by 4 bases, with 11 bases between them. The V call is TRBV28, the J call TRBJ2-1; a weak D match, TRBD1 (6 bases). Sequencing was done on a sample of CD4+ T cells from PBMCs. The clonotype originates from a human donor with Susac syndrome. The CDR3 reads CASSYQGPYNEQFF. The CDR3 coding sequence is TGTGCCAGCAGTTACCAGGGGCCTTACAATGAGCAGTTCTTC.